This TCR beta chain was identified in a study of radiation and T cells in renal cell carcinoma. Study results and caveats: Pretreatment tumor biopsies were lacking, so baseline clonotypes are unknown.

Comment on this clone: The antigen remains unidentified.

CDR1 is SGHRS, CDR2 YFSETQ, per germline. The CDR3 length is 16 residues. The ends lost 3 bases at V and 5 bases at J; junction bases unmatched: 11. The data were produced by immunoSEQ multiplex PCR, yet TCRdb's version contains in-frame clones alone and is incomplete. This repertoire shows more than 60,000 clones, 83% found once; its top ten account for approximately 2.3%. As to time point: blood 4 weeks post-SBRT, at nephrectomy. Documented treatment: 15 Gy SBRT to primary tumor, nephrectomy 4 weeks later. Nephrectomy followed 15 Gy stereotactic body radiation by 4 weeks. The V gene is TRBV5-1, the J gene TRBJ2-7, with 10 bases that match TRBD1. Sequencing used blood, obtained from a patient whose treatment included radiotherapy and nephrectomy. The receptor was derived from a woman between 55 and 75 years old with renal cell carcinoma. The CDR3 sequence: CASSWGTGEIVHEQYF. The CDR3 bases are TGCGCCAGCAGCTGGGGGACAGGGGAGATTGTCCACGAGCAGTACTTC.